This TCR beta chain stems from a study of CD8+CD57+ T cells in acquired aplastic anemia. Profiling of TCR beta VDJ combinations and CDR3 sequences used genomic DNA as template. MiXCR, run by TCRdb on the reads, gives a single entry per CDR3 protein. Here the sample spans tens of thousands of distinct CDR3 sequences, under 80% being singletons. Previously, flow cytometry had revealed CD8+CD57+ cell expansion in the patients chosen for sequencing. J was trimmed by 7 bases and V by 3 bases; bases with no gene match: 3. CDR1 is LNHDA and CDR2 is SQIVND in the germline V gene (reference sequence). CDR3 size: 15 residues.

This TCR was recovered from a human donor with aplastic anemia. Specimen: sorted CD4+, CD8+, or CD8+CD57+ T cells (not recorded which) from PBMCs. The chain employs TRBV19 and TRBJ2-1; 13 positions agree with TRBD2. Written as DNA, the CDR3 is TGTGCCAGTAGTATCGGGACTAGCGGGAAGAATGAGCAGTTCTTC. It translates to CASSIGTSGKNEQFF. The variable domain in full, completed from reference TRBV19 and TRBJ2-1, reads DGGITQSPKYLFRKEGQNVTLSCEQNLNHDAMYWYRQDPGQGLRLIYYSQIVNDFQKGDIAEGYSVSREKKESFPLTVTSAQKNPTAFYLCASSIGTSGKNEQFFGPGTRLTVL.